Described below is a single TCR beta chain sequence and its context. Its specificity is not known. The sample is drawn from a study of cytomegalovirus exposure and HLA in healthy donors. Study results and caveats: The productive fraction for most TCR beta V segments was about 87% or about 30% in an earlier analysis.

The PCR made use of 60 Vbeta and 13 Jbeta primers. TCRdb's table, derived via immunoSEQ multiplex PCR, lists solely in-frame clones and lacks some. Found here are tens of thousands of clones; the top ten clones hold less than 6%. The sequenced material came from PBMCs. The source of this sequence is a man aged 25 to 40 in good health and CMV-seropositive.

The chain's CDR3 is CASSVGLPGDTQYF. The CDR3 DNA reads as TGTGCCAGCAGCGTAGGTCTTCCAGGGGATACGCAGTATTTT. The genes are TRBV9 and TRBJ2-3; tentative D call: TRBD1 (5 bases). The germline gives CDR1 SGDLS, CDR2 YYNGEE. The ends were cut back, 0 bases at V and 6 bases at J, with 11 bases in the middle. This CDR3 has 14 residues.